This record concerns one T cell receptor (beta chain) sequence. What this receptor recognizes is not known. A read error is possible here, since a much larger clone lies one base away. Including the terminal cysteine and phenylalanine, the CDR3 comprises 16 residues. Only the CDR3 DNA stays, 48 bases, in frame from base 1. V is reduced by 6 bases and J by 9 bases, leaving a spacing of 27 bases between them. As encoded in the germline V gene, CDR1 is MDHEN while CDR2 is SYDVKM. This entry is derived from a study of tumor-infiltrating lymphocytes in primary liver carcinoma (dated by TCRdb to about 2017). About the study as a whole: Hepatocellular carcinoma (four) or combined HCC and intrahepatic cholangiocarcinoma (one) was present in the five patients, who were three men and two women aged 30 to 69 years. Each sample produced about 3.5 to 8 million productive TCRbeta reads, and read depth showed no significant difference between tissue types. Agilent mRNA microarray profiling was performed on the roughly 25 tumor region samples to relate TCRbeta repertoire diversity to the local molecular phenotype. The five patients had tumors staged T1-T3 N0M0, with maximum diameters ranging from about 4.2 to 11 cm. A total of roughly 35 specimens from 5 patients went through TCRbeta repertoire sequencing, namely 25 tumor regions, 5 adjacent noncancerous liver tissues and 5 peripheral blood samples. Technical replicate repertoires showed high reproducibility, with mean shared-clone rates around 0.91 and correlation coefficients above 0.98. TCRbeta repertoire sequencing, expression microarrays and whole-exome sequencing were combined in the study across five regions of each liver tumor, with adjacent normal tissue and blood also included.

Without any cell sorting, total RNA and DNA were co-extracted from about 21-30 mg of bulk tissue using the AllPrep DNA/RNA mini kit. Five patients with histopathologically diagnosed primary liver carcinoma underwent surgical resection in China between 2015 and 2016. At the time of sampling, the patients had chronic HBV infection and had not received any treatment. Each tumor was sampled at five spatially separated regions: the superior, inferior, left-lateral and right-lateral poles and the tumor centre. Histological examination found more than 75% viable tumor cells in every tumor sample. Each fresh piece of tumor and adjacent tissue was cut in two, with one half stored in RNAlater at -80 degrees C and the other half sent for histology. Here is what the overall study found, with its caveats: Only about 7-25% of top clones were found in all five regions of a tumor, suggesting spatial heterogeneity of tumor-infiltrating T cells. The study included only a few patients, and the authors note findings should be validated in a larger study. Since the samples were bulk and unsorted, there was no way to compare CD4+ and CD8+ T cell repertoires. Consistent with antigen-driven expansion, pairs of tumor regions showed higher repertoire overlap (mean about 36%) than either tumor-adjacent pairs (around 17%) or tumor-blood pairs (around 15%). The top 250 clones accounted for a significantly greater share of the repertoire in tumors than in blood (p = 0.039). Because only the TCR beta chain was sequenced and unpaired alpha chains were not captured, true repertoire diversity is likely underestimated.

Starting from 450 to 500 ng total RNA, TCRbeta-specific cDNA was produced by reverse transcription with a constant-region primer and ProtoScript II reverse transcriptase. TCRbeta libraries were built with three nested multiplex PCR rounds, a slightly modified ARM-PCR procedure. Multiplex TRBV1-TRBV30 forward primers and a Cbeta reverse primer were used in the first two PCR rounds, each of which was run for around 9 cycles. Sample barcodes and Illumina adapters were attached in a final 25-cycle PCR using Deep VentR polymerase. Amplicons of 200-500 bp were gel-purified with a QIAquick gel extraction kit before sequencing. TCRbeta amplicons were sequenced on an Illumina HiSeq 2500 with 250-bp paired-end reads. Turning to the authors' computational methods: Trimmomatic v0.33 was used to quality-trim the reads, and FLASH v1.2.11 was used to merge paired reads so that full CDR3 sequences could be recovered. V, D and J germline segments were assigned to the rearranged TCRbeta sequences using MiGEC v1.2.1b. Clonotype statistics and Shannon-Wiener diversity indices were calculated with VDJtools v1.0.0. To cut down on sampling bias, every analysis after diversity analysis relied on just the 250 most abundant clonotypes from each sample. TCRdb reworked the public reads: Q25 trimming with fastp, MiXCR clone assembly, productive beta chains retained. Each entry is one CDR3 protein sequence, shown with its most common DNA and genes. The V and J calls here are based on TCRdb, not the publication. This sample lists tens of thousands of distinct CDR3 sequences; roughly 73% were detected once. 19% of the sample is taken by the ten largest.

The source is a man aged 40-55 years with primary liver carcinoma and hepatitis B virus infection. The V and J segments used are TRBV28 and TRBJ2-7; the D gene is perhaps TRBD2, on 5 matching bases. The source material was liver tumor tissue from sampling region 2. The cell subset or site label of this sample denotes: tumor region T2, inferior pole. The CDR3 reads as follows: CASSTPLGRSRRGQYF. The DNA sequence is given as TGTGCCAGCAGCACCCCCTTAGGGAGAAGCAGGCGCGGGCAGTACTTC. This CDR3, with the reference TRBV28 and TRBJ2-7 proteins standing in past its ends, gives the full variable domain DVKVTQSSRYLVKRTGEKVFLECVQDMDHENMFWYRQDPGLGLRLIYFSYDVKMKEKGDIPEGYSVSREKKERFSLILESASTNQTSMYLCASSTPLGRSRRGQYFGPGTRLTVT.